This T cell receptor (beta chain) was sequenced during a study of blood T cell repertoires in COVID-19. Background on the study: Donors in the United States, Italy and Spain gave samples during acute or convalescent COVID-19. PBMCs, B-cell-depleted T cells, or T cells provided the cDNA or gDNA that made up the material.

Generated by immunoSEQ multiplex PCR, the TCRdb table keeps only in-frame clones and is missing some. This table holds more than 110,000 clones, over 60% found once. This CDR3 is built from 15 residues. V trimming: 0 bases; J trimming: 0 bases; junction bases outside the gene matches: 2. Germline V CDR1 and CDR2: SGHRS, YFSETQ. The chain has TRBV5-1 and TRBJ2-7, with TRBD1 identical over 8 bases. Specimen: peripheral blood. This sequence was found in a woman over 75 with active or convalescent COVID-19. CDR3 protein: CASSLGTGISYEQYF. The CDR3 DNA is TGCGCCAGCAGCTTGGGGACAGGGATCTCCTACGAGCAGTACTTC.